This T cell receptor (beta chain) was documented in a study of monozygotic twins with inflammatory bowel disease. TCRdb reworked the 5' RACE reads into one entry per CDR3 protein, no DNA. This sample's table reports 170,000 or so distinct CDR3 sequences. The V gene's germline CDR1 is SGHTA and CDR2 FQGNSA. CDR3 size: 14 residues. Sequencing input: blood. The chain is built from TRBV7-2 and TRBJ2-5; the D call from TCRdb, TRBD2, cannot be confirmed without DNA. The source of this sequence is a human donor with ulcerative colitis or Crohn's disease, or a healthy co-twin of an affected twin (not recorded which). The CDR3 is CASSLEASGETQYF.